This T cell receptor (beta chain) emerged from a study of post-analysis software for immune sequencing data. General study results and limits: A significant reduction in normalized Chao1 diversity was observed in multiple sclerosis patients versus controls. Strong co-clustering by F measure was evident for samples that had been prepared in the same batch.

Prepared libraries of TCR beta cDNA carried unique molecular identifiers. Out of about 0.9 to 10 million T cells, roughly 0.5 million cDNA molecules were generated. TCRdb reprocessed the PCR reads with MiXCR, giving one entry per CDR3 protein. The table lists 820,000 or so distinct CDR3 sequences, approximately 53% of them singletons. Ten or more counts support this clonotype. As yet, its antigen is unknown. This receptor was identified in a girl between 5 and 17 years old with multiple sclerosis. Material: blood.

CDR3 amino acids: CSARGSLAQRTQETQYF. The CDR3 coding sequence is TGCAGTGCTAGAGGGTCACTAGCGCAAAGAACCCAAGAGACCCAGTACTTC. The chain combines TRBV20-1 with TRBJ2-5, with 7 bases matching TRBD2. Germline assignment: CDR1 DFQATT and CDR2 SNEGSKA (reference sequence). The CDR3 sequence is 17 residues long. V shed 1 base, J shed 1 base, and the junction held 12 bases outside the gene matches.